The sequence of this T cell receptor beta chain was determined in a study of CD8+ T cells in alopecia areata (dated by TCRdb to the late 2010s). For the wider study: The treated patients, all with moderate-to-severe alopecia areata, were enrolled in an open-label pilot trial of oral tofacitinib given at 5 to 10 mg twice daily. Patients received tofacitinib for 6 to 18 months and were then followed off drug for 6 months to check for delayed response and recurrence. The SALT score, which quantifies the percentage of affected scalp surface area, was used to measure disease severity in treated patients. To study T cell clonal expansion in alopecia areata, the researchers applied high-throughput TCRbeta sequencing to both the C3H/HeJ mouse model and human patients. In humans, TCRbeta sequencing was performed on scalp tissue and on sorted CD4+ and CD8+ peripheral blood T cells from healthy controls and from patients with patchy or totalis/universalis alopecia areata. Biopsies were taken from tofacitinib-treated patients at baseline and again at 4 and 24 weeks into treatment, and several of those patients also had a later scalp biopsy. Scalp clonality was compared across normal scalp (n=4), patchy alopecia areata scalp (n=8), and alopecia totalis/universalis scalp (n=8). RNA came from the PAXgene miRNA kit for fixed scalp, the miRNeasy kit for PBMCs, and the RNeasy kit for mouse skin. TCRbeta CDR3 regions were amplified by immunoSEQ multiplex PCR using 35 Vbeta forward and 13 Jbeta reverse primers. What the work shows at the level of the full study, not this receptor alone: Because the treated cohort was small and had just a single nonresponder, larger studies are needed to establish links between baseline CD8+ expansion and response. Resident alphabeta T cells in normal human skin are also sequenced, complicating scalp TCR repertoire analysis, unlike mouse skin dominated by gammadelta T cells. Compared with normal scalp, lesional scalp, particularly in alopecia totalis/universalis, had higher clonality and more expanded CD8+ clones, which suggests antigenic drive. Tofacitinib significantly decreased scalp clonality and the number of expanded CD8+ clones among the top 100 scalp clones. Many expanded lesional clones were found to persist in scalp and blood during tofacitinib treatment, and relapse after treatment cessation may be partly explained by this persistence. Shared TCR sequences between patients were less evident than in mice, which may be partly attributable to HLA diversity in the patient population.

The method behind the library was the immunoSEQ multiplex PCR assay. RNA was extracted from all samples and reverse transcribed into cDNA as template for TCR sequencing. SuperScript III was used for first-strand cDNA synthesis, primed with a 2:1 mix of oligo-dT and random hexamers. A synthetic immune receptor repertoire was used to gauge amplification bias, and whatever bias remained was removed computationally. The original methods were these. Raw reads were preprocessed to remove errors, and CDR3 was defined by IMGT conventions from the conserved cysteine to phenylalanine. Clonality was computed by normalizing Shannon entropy by log2 of the number of productive unique TCRs and subtracting the result from 1. Whether each scalp clone was CD4 or CD8 was inferred by checking scalp TCRbeta sequences against the CD4 and CD8 repertoires from sorted blood. TCRdb obtained this table from immuneACCESS and retained in-frame rearrangements with V and J assigned. These tables miss some clones; where compared with another copy, unresolved V genes account for less than half of the shortfall, and the remainder is unexplained. The V and J calls and clone size were taken over from that table, and D and trimming were inferred from the DNA. For this sample there are about 140,000 clones; 65% to 90% appear just once. About 25% of the sample lies in the top ten.

What the time point label conveys for this sample: 4 weeks on oral tofacitinib. In light of the paper, this sample's treatment or condition label describes: oral pan-JAK inhibitor, 5-10 mg twice daily. Lesional scalp punch biopsies and peripheral blood were collected from alopecia areata patients. After PBMCs were isolated by density centrifugation and stained for CD3, CD4 and CD8, a FACSAria was used to sort CD4+ and CD8+ T cells. Looking up the germline V gene yields CDR1 MGHRA and CDR2 YSYEKL. The CDR3 goes from the cysteine to the phenylalanine over 17 residues. Only the CDR3 region is kept as DNA, spanning 51 bases read in frame from base 1. The junction carries 18 bases between V and J, which are trimmed by 4 bases and 0 bases respectively. As concerns this clone: The antigen this receptor binds is unknown. Nothing much larger sits one base from this clone, and base qualities are not available.

The receptor was isolated from a human donor with alopecia areata. The chain is encoded by TRBV4-1 joined to TRBJ1-1; the D gene is perhaps TRBD1, from 6 matching bases. The input for sequencing was CD8+ T cells sorted from blood, taken at week 4, from a patient treated with tofacitinib. In nucleotide form, the sequence is TGCGCCAGCAGCCCTTACAGGGTCCCAATTGTGAACACTGAAGCTTTCTTT. It specifies CASSPYRVPIVNTEAFF.